This T cell receptor (beta chain) was sequenced for a study of CXCR3-negative and CXCR3-positive naive CD8 T cells. From germline, CDR1 is LNHDA and CDR2 SQIVND (reference sequence). This CDR3 spans 13 amino acids. The study made its TRB cDNA libraries by 5' RACE, adding UMI labels. TCRdb reanalyzed the 5' RACE reads, giving one entry per CDR3 protein sequence and no DNA. This repertoire includes 100,000 to 150,000 distinct CDR3 sequences. The source of this sequence is a human donor in good health. Some clones in this sample may be carry-over from other donors' samples. Input material: naive CXCR3- CD8+ T cells from blood. Stated subset: CD45RO-CCR7+CD27+CD95- naive CD8+ T cells lacking CXCR3 (TNR3-). The rearrangement uses TRBV19 and TRBJ2-2; TCRdb picks TRBD1, but there is no DNA to check that call. The CDR3 sequence: CASTGKNTGELFF.